The 21 T cell receptor beta chains listed next were all sequenced from one sample in a study of T cell repertoires in cytomegalovirus infection (dated by TCRdb to between 2018 and 2020). The sequencer was an Illumina HiSeq 1500. TCRdb took the public reads, trimmed them with fastp at Q25, ran MiXCR for clone calling and kept in-frame beta chains. Rows with a matching CDR3 protein are joined into one entry that keeps the most common DNA and genes. This sample gives 200,000 to 300,000 distinct CDR3 sequences in total; more than 9% of them show up just once. Jointly, the top ten make up 1.5% to 2% of the sample. The sample was PBMCs. Receptor source: a human donor in good health (CMV status not recorded). Some clones in this sample may be carry-over from other donors' samples.

This clonotype has a handful of counts. The chain carries TRBV20-1 and TRBJ2-4, with 7 bases lining up with TRBD1. The CDR3 loop spans 13 amino acids. Germline lookup yields CDR1 DFQATT and CDR2 SNEGSKA (reference sequence). V shed 4 bases, J shed 4 bases, and the junction held 4 bases outside the gene matches. The CDR3 loop reads CSANHRGKNIQYF. The CDR3, as DNA: TGCAGTGCTAACCACAGGGGAAAAAACATTCAGTACTTC.

This clonotype was detected only once. The genes are TRBV20-1 and TRBJ2-3; 12 bases agree with TRBD1. The CDR3 runs to 14 residues. Losses at the gene ends were 6 bases for V and 2 bases for J; bases not matched to a gene: 3. CDR1 and CDR2 from the germline V gene are DFQATT and SNEGSKA (reference sequence). The CDR3 is CSAGDRGLTDTQYF. For the CDR3, the DNA is TGCAGTGCAGGGGACAGGGGGCTCACAGATACGCAGTATTTT.

The chain joins TRBV20-1 to TRBJ2-5; 10 positions agree with TRBD2. The germline gives CDR1 DFQATT, CDR2 SNEGSKA (reference sequence). The CDR3 runs to 13 residues. With 5 bases clipped from V and 5 bases from J, the junction kept 5 bases outside the gene matches. The CDR3 region has the DNA TGCAGTGCTGTGCTAGCGGGAGAGGAGACCCAGTACTTC. Translating gives CSAVLAGEETQYF.

The table lists this clonotype with a few counts. The chain combines TRBV6-2 or TRBV6-3 with TRBJ1-6, with 7 bases lining up with TRBD1. CDR1 and CDR2 (germline): MNHEY, SVGEGT. V gave up 2 bases and J gave up 7 bases; unmatched junction bases: 5. This CDR3 region has 15 residues. This chain's CDR3 is CASSYPGTANSPLHF. DNA of the CDR3: TGTGCCAGCAGTTACCCCGGGACAGCCAATTCACCCCTCCACTTT.

This clonotype has at least ten counts. The chain links TRBV7-2 to TRBJ2-2, with D uncertain. V was pared by 5 bases and J by 4 bases, with 11 bases between. Germline values: CDR1 SGHTA, CDR2 FQGNSA. The CDR3 sequence is 14 residues long. This CDR3 reads CASSPLPITGELFF. The CDR3 coding sequence is TGTGCCAGCAGCCCCCTGCCCATCACCGGGGAGCTGTTTTTT. Supplemented by reference TRBV7-2 and TRBJ2-2, the full variable domain reads GAGVSQSPSNKVTEKGKDVELRCDPISGHTALYWYRQSLGQGLEFLIYFQGNSAPDKSGLPSDRFSAERTGGSVSTLTIQRTQQEDSAVYLCASSPLPITGELFFGEGSRLTVL.

In this sample, this clonotype turned up a few times. The chain links TRBV10-3 to TRBJ2-1, with D possibly being TRBD2 (5 bases). Trimming took 6 bases from V and 5 from J, leaving 8 bases between them. Germline values: CDR1 ENHRY, CDR2 SYGVKD. CDR3 length: 12 residues. In DNA, the CDR3 is TGTGCCATCAGAGGGAGCAACAATGAGCAGTTCTTC. This translates into CAIRGSNNEQFF.

This clonotype occurred many times. The chain uses TRBV6-2 or TRBV6-3 and TRBJ2-2, with D hard to call. The CDR3 covers 13 residues. Germline CDR1 reads MNHEY; CDR2 reads SVGEGT. Trimming cost V 8 bases and J 2 bases, with 9 bases left between them. Written as DNA, the CDR3 is TGTGCCAGCTCGTGGGTAAACACCGGGGAGCTGTTTTTT. Amino acids: CASSWVNTGELFF.

This clonotype was observed at least ten times. The chain is built from TRBV14 and TRBJ2-2, with D unresolved. V was cut by 4 bases and J by 4 bases, with 10 bases left in between. The CDR3 loop spans 14 amino acids. CDR1 is SGHDN and CDR2 is FVKESK in the germline V gene. The CDR3 here is CASSLDIGTGELFF. The CDR3 nucleotides are TGTGCCAGCAGCCTCGACATCGGCACCGGGGAGCTGTTTTTT.

This clonotype has at least ten counts. The V call is TRBV6-5, the J call TRBJ1-4; the D is unclear. The CDR3 has 14 residues. V was shortened by 6 bases and J by 0 bases, with 8 bases between the two germline ends. Looked up from germline, CDR1 is MNHEY and CDR2 is SVGAGI. For the CDR3, the DNA is TGTGCCAGCAGCCAATATGCAACTAATGAAAAACTGTTTTTT. It specifies CASSQYATNEKLFF.

The chain employs TRBV5-1 and TRBJ2-2; a weak D match, TRBD1 (6 bases). Germline V CDR1 and CDR2: SGHRS, YFSETQ. V dropped 1 base and J dropped 6 bases, with 10 bases sitting between them. This CDR3 has 14 residues. CDR3 in DNA: TGCGCCAGCAGCTTGCAGGGGCAACCCGGGGAGCTGTTTTTT. Encoded protein: CASSLQGQPGELFF.

Only a few counts were recorded for this clonotype. This chain uses TRBV29-1 with TRBJ2-7; 10 bases match TRBD1. V lost 4 bases and J lost 3; bases outside the gene matches: 3. The germline gives CDR1 SQVTM, CDR2 ANQGSEA. CDR3 length equals 13 residues. The CDR3 is CSVGQGAGYEQYF. CDR3 bases: TGCAGCGTTGGACAGGGGGCAGGCTACGAGCAGTACTTC.

In its sample, this clonotype was seen a few times. This chain links TRBV28 with TRBJ1-2; D unresolved. Germline V CDR1 and CDR2: MDHEN, SYDVKM. With 3 bases removed from V and 11 bases from J, the gap between germline ends came to 16 bases. The CDR3 consists of 13 residues. The DNA of the CDR3 is TGTGCCAGCAGTTTCGGACCGAGTATAGAGTACACCTTC. Translated: CASSFGPSIEYTF.

The chain couples TRBV28 to TRBJ2-5, with a tentative D call TRBD2 (7 bases). Trimming left V 6 bases short and J 4 bases short, with 12 bases between. The CDR3 runs 13 residues. Germline V gives CDR1 MDHEN, CDR2 SYDVKM. Written as DNA, the CDR3 is TGTGCCAGCAGGTCCGGGGGGCTAGAGACCCAGTACTTC. Protein product: CASRSGGLETQYF.

This clonotype came up many times. The J gene is TRBJ1-1, the V gene TRBV5-6; the match to TRBD1 covers 9 bases. From germline, CDR1 is SGHDT and CDR2 YYEEEE. V lost 6 bases to trimming and J lost 5 bases; unmatched junction nucleotides: 11. The CDR3 is 15 amino acids. The CDR3 sequence is CASILTGGPRTEAFF. The CDR3 DNA reads as TGTGCCAGCATCCTAACAGGGGGCCCACGGACTGAAGCTTTCTTT.

This chain uses TRBV11-1 with TRBJ1-1; a weak D match, TRBD1 (6 bases). Germline values: CDR1 SGHAT, CDR2 FQDESV (reference sequence). Deletions cut 3 bases from V and 4 bases from J, with 12 bases between. This CDR3 contains 14 residues. The CDR3 region is CASSFGQRATEAFF. As DNA, the CDR3 is TGTGCCAGCAGCTTCGGACAGAGAGCCACTGAAGCTTTCTTT.

This clonotype appeared many times. The chain joins TRBV20-1 to TRBJ1-3, with unresolved D. V shed 0 bases and J shed 2 bases, with 14 bases lying between them. The CDR3 is 16 residues long. Germline lookup yields CDR1 DFQATT and CDR2 SNEGSKA (reference sequence). CDR3 nucleotides: TGCAGTGCTAGAGATAGTGTAAAGGTGACTGGAAACACCATATATTTT. Encoded protein: CSARDSVKVTGNTIYF.

V is TRBV30 and J is TRBJ2-6; a possible D gene is TRBD1 (5 bases). CDR3 size: 17 residues. The V gene lost 0 bases and the J gene lost 2 bases, with 14 bases spanning the gap. The germline V gene encodes CDR1 GTSNPN and CDR2 SVGIG (reference sequence). In DNA, the CDR3 is TGTGCCTGGAGTGTACACGCAGGGTGGACTGGGGCCAACGTCCTGACTTTC. Its protein product is CAWSVHAGWTGANVLTF. Full variable domain (remainder filled in from reference TRBV30 and TRBJ2-6): SQTIHQWPATLVQPVGSPLSLECTVEGTSNPNLYWYRQAAGRGLQLLFYSVGIGQISSEVPQNLSASRPQDRQFILSSKKLLLSDSGFYLCAWSVHAGWTGANVLTFGAGSRLTVL.

This clonotype was counted many times. This chain connects TRBV4-3 to TRBJ2-7; D uncertain. Per the germline V gene, CDR1 is LGHNA and CDR2 is YSLEER. The CDR3 spans 16 residues. V was trimmed by 0 bases and J by 2 bases, leaving 14 bases between them. The CDR3 loop reads CASSQDWSDSTYEQYF. CDR3 nucleotides: TGCGCCAGCAGCCAAGATTGGTCGGATTCAACCTACGAGCAGTACTTC.

This clonotype occurred many times. V gene TRBV7-2 combines with J gene TRBJ1-5, with D possibly being TRBD1 (6 bases). The CDR3 totals 15 residues. Germline V gene data show CDR1 as SGHTA and CDR2 as FQGNSA. The V end was cut by 5 bases, the J end by 1 base, with 12 bases between. The DNA for the CDR3 is TGTGCCAGCAGCCCTACCCAGGGGAGCAATCAGCCCCAGCATTTT. This codes for CASSPTQGSNQPQHF.

The V gene is TRBV29-1, the J gene TRBJ2-7, with 7 bases aligning to TRBD1. V trimming: 5 bases; J trimming: 3 bases; junction bases outside the gene matches: 10. CDR3 length equals 14 residues. Germline CDR1 is SQVTM and CDR2 is ANQGSEA. The CDR3 sequence: CSVLGPGGVYEQYF. Written as DNA, the CDR3 is TGCAGCGTTCTAGGGCCAGGGGGAGTCTACGAGCAGTACTTC.

This clonotype was seen a handful of times. The J gene is TRBJ1-2, the V gene TRBV29-1; TRBD1 matches 8 bases. The germline V gene has CDR1 SQVTM and CDR2 ANQGSEA. The V gene end was trimmed by 6 bases and the J gene end by 4 bases; junction bases not matched to a gene: 7. CDR3 size: 13 residues. The chain's CDR3 is CSVGTGGSYGYTF. The CDR3 region has the DNA TGCAGCGTCGGGACAGGAGGGAGCTATGGCTACACCTTC.